The 30 T cell receptor beta chains given below trace back to one sample, sequenced in a study of T cells after posttransplantation cyclophosphamide. Method: immunoSEQ multiplex PCR; TCRdb's copy keeps in-frame clones and lacks some. The table shows about 21,000 clones, with just over 85% occurring only once. Control samples came 1 year after myeloablative marrow transplants with methotrexate plus calcineurin inhibitor. Material: PBMCs, obtained 362 days after allogeneic stem cell transplant with calcineurin inhibitor and methotrexate. The receptor set was obtained from a female patient younger than 45 who received an allogeneic stem cell transplant from an unrelated donor, was CMV-positive, and had acute and chronic GVHD. Some T cells may be graft donor cells.

The chain recombines TRBV6-6 with TRBJ2-2; TRBD2 might be the D (6 bases). CDR1 MNHNY and CDR2 SVGAGI come from the germline V gene (reference sequence). This CDR3 region has 14 residues. Between the trimmed V and J ends, which lost 5 bases and 6 bases, there was a span of 13 bases. This chain's CDR3 is CASSQRRDSGELFF. The CDR3 bases are TGTGCCAGCAGTCAACGACGGGACTCCGGGGAGCTGTTTTTT.

The chain couples TRBV29-1 to TRBJ1-1; D gene ambiguous. CDR3 length: 11 residues. The germline gives CDR1 SQVTM, CDR2 ANQGSEA. V lost 4 bases and J 11 bases, leaving 14 bases between the germline ends. CDR3 loop: CSVVPAQRAFF. CDR3 in DNA: TGCAGCGTTGTCCCAGCGCAACGCGCTTTCTTT.

The chain has TRBV7-3 and TRBJ2-2, with D tentatively TRBD1 (6 bases). V lost 5 bases, J lost 3 bases, and 13 bases lay in between. This CDR3 is 15 amino acids long. Germline assignment: CDR1 SGHTA and CDR2 FQGTGA. The CDR3 region has the DNA TGTGCCAGCAGCCTACAGGGAAGCTACACCGGGGAGCTGTTTTTT. Amino acids: CASSLQGSYTGELFF.

The chain employs TRBV13 and TRBJ2-7; 13 bases match TRBD2. This CDR3 has 22 residues. Looked up from germline, CDR1 is PRHDT and CDR2 is FYEKMQ (reference sequence). V lost 2 bases to trimming and J lost 2 bases; unmatched junction nucleotides: 21. CDR3 bases: TGTGCCAGCAGCTTAAATTCTAGAGACTGGACTAGCGGGAGCCATCTAGCCTACGAGCAGTACTTC. It translates to CASSLNSRDWTSGSHLAYEQYF.

This chain joins TRBV7-2 and TRBJ2-3; TRBD2 matches at 9 bases. The V segment lost 2 bases and the J segment 1 base; nucleotides outside the gene matches: 10. Germline V gene lookup returns CDR1 SGHTA and CDR2 FQGNSA. The CDR3 contains 18 residues. This chain's CDR3 is CASSLCTPLAGGTDTQYF. The CDR3 DNA reads as TGTGCCAGCAGCTTATGCACTCCTTTAGCGGGGGGCACAGATACGCAGTATTTT.

V and J are TRBV6-5 and TRBJ1-2; D is unresolved. The germline V and J ends were trimmed by 0 bases and 0 bases, with 8 bases remaining between them. Germline CDR1 and CDR2: MNHEY and SVGAGI. The CDR3 loop spans 15 amino acids. The CDR3 sequence: CASSYSTNSNYGYTF. For the CDR3, the DNA is TGTGCCAGCAGTTACTCCACGAACTCTAACTATGGCTACACCTTC.

The V call is TRBV30, the J call TRBJ1-1; D unresolved. Germline assignment: CDR1 GTSNPN and CDR2 SVGIG (reference sequence). V was cut by 0 bases and J by 1 base, with 6 bases left in between. This CDR3 has 13 residues. CDR3 sequence: CAWSVTKNTEAFF. Written as DNA, the CDR3 is TGTGCCTGGAGTGTGACAAAGAACACTGAAGCTTTCTTT.

This chain links TRBV5-1 with TRBJ1-2; D is unresolved. The CDR3 contains 14 residues. Germline CDR1 reads SGHRS; CDR2 reads YFSETQ. Trimming removed 0 bases at V and 0 bases at J, with 6 bases between. The CDR3 coding sequence is TGCGCCAGCAGCTTGGAGAGGGCTAACTATGGCTACACCTTC. Translated: CASSLERANYGYTF.

V gene TRBV27 combines with J gene TRBJ1-5, with 8 bases that match TRBD1. CDR1 and CDR2 from the germline V gene are MNHEY and SMNVEV (reference sequence). Trimming removed 5 bases from V and 1 base from J; junction bases left unmatched: 7. The CDR3 runs to 16 residues. The CDR3 loop is CASSRTQGDSNQPQHF. The CDR3 bases are TGTGCCAGCAGTCGAACACAGGGGGACAGCAATCAGCCCCAGCATTTT.

The chain combines TRBV6-5 with TRBJ2-7; D is perhaps TRBD1 (6 bases). V gave up 0 bases and J gave up 2 bases, with 14 bases separating them. Germline values: CDR1 MNHEY, CDR2 SVGAGI. The CDR3 spans 16 residues. As DNA, the CDR3 is TGTGCCAGCAGTTACTCGTCCTCAGGGGCAACCTACGAGCAGTACTTC. Encoded protein: CASSYSSSGATYEQYF.

The rearrangement uses TRBV10-2 and TRBJ2-7; D possibly corresponds to TRBD2 (6 bases). From germline, CDR1 is WSHSY and CDR2 SAAADI. The CDR3 loop spans 10 amino acids. CDR3 sequence reads: CATGTFEQYF. The CDR3, as DNA: TGCGCAACCGGGACTTTTGAGCAGTACTTC.

The chain carries TRBV6-5 and TRBJ2-7, with D uncertain. CDR3 length equals 15 residues. Trimming left V 5 bases short and J 5 bases short, with 19 bases between. CDR1 and CDR2 (germline): MNHEY, SVGAGI. This CDR3 reads CASSPTLSRSHEQYF. CDR3 nucleotides: TGTGCCAGCAGTCCAACCCTCTCTAGGTCCCACGAGCAGTACTTC.

The J gene is TRBJ2-1, the V gene TRBV14, with 8 bases identical to TRBD2. The CDR3 runs to 15 residues. Trimming cost V 4 bases and J 2 bases; bases outside gene matches: 4. Germline V gives CDR1 SGHDN, CDR2 FVKESK. CDR3 loop: CASSPTGLAYNEQFF. The CDR3 region has the DNA TGTGCCAGCAGCCCGACGGGACTAGCCTACAATGAGCAGTTCTTC.

V is TRBV7-2 and J is TRBJ2-3, with a tentative D call TRBD2 (5 bases). Germline V gene sequence: CDR1 SGHTA, CDR2 FQGNSA. Trimming shortened V by 1 base and J by 5 bases, and 13 bases separated the two germline ends. The CDR3 is 15 residues long. CDR3 sequence reads: CASSLGLGAGDTQYF. The CDR3 DNA reads TGTGCCAGCAGCTTAGGGCTAGGTGCGGGAGATACGCAGTATTTT. The full variable domain, its missing parts supplied by reference TRBV7-2 and TRBJ2-3, is GAGVSQSPSNKVTEKGKDVELRCDPISGHTALYWYRQSLGQGLEFLIYFQGNSAPDKSGLPSDRFSAERTGGSVSTLTIQRTQQEDSAVYLCASSLGLGAGDTQYFGPGTRLTVL.

The chain employs TRBV5-5 and TRBJ1-6, with a weak D call TRBD1 (6 bases). The CDR3 has 15 amino acids. With 1 base removed from V and 7 bases from J, the gap between germline ends came to 12 bases. CDR1 and CDR2 from the germline V gene are SGHKS and YYEKEE (reference sequence). CDR3 in DNA: TGTGCCAGCAGCTTGACCGGCAGGGGCAATTCACCCCTCCACTTT. This sequence encodes CASSLTGRGNSPLHF.

The chain carries TRBV19 and TRBJ2-3, with 7 bases aligning to TRBD1. Germline values: CDR1 LNHDA, CDR2 SQIVND (reference sequence). The CDR3 loop spans 16 amino acids. Trimming removed 5 bases from V and 0 bases from J; junction bases left unmatched: 8. CDR3 DNA: TGTGCCAGTAGTTTTCTTGGGACAGTTAGCACAGATACGCAGTATTTT. Translating gives CASSFLGTVSTDTQYF.

V and J are TRBV19 and TRBJ1-2; D gene unclear. Germline V gene sequence: CDR1 LNHDA, CDR2 SQIVND (reference sequence). The germline V and J ends were trimmed by 1 base and 4 bases, with 10 bases remaining between them. This CDR3 comprises 14 residues. CDR3 nucleotides: TGTGCCAGTAGTATAGTTTCCGGACTCTATGGCTACACCTTC. Protein product: CASSIVSGLYGYTF.

This clone has only a few counts. The gene calls are TRBV19 and TRBJ2-6; 9 bases match TRBD2. The germline CDR1 and CDR2 sequences are LNHDA and SQIVND (reference sequence). This CDR3 region has 18 residues. With V trimmed by 4 bases and J by 0 bases, 7 bases remained unmatched. CDR3 sequence reads: CASSTPSGGYSGANVLTF. CDR3 DNA sequence: TGTGCCAGTAGTACTCCCAGCGGGGGGTACTCTGGGGCCAACGTCCTGACTTTC. Variable domain in full (rest from reference TRBV19 and TRBJ2-6): DGGITQSPKYLFRKEGQNVTLSCEQNLNHDAMYWYRQDPGQGLRLIYYSQIVNDFQKGDIAEGYSVSREKKESFPLTVTSAQKNPTAFYLCASSTPSGGYSGANVLTFGAGSRLTVL.

The chain couples TRBV11-3 to TRBJ1-2; D is unresolved. The V and J ends lost 5 bases and 0 bases respectively, with 10 bases between them. Germline CDR1 reads SGHNT; CDR2 reads YENEEA. The length of the CDR3 is 14 residues. The CDR3 spells CASSRRRANYGYTF. CDR3 nucleotide sequence: TGTGCCAGCAGCCGACGGAGAGCTAACTATGGCTACACCTTC.

V usage is TRBV7-9 and J usage is TRBJ2-7, with D possibly being TRBD2 (6 bases). The germline gives CDR1 SEHNR, CDR2 FQNEAQ (reference sequence). The CDR3 runs 15 residues. V lost 6 bases to trimming and J lost 2 bases, with 17 bases between them. CDR3: CASRNLREGTYEQYF. Written as DNA, the CDR3 is TGTGCCAGCAGGAATTTGCGGGAAGGTACCTACGAGCAGTACTTC.

This chain joins TRBV18 and TRBJ2-7, with D possibly matching TRBD1 (5 bases). The germline V gene has CDR1 KGHSH and CDR2 LQKENI. This CDR3 comprises 14 residues. V lost 6 bases and J lost 5, with 17 bases in between. CDR3 nucleotides: TGTGCCAGCTCCCCTAACGCAGGGCTGAACGAGCAGTACTTC. Translation gives CASSPNAGLNEQYF.

V gene TRBV10-1 combines with J gene TRBJ2-3; 12 positions match TRBD2. CDR1 and CDR2 (germline): WNHNN, SYGVQD (reference sequence). The junction had 4 bases not matched to a gene; V was cut back by 3 bases and J by 3 bases. The CDR3 length is 16 residues. The DNA of the CDR3 is TGCGCCAGCAGTGATCTGACTAGCGGGGGAACAGATACGCAGTATTTT. This sequence encodes CASSDLTSGGTDTQYF.

This clone appeared a single time. The chain combines TRBV4-1 with TRBJ1-1; D is undetermined. This CDR3 comprises 13 residues. Germline CDR1 MGHRA, CDR2 YSYEKL. V was trimmed by 1 base and J by 2 bases, leaving 5 bases between them. The CDR3 sequence is CASSQGGNTEAFF. The CDR3 DNA sequence: TGCGCCAGCAGCCAAGGCGGTAACACTGAAGCTTTCTTT.

CDR3 amino acids: CASSRGRTTEAFF. For the CDR3, the DNA is TGTGCCAGCAGTAGGGGGCGCACCACTGAAGCTTTCTTT. This chain uses TRBV2 with TRBJ1-1; 7 nucleotides match TRBD1. Germline CDR1 SNHLY, CDR2 FYNNEI. The V segment lost 5 bases and the J segment 4 bases; nucleotides outside the gene matches: 4. The CDR3 is 13 residues long.

The rearrangement links TRBV12-5 to TRBJ2-7; perhaps TRBD1 as D (5 bases). The CDR3 length is 13 residues. Between the trimmed V and J ends, which lost 10 bases and 2 bases, there was a span of 15 bases. CDR1 LGHNT and CDR2 FRNRAP come from the germline V gene. The CDR3 DNA sequence: TGTGCTACCCGAAAGACAGCCACCTACGAGCAGTACTTC. This translates into CATRKTATYEQYF.

CDR3 sequence: CASSYLDLNTEAFF. CDR3 sequence (DNA): TGTGCCAGCAGTTACCTCGACTTGAACACTGAAGCTTTCTTT. The J gene is TRBJ1-1, the V gene TRBV6-6; D call uncertain. This CDR3 has 14 residues. CDR1 MNHNY and CDR2 SVGAGI come from the germline V gene (reference sequence). V lost 2 bases to trimming and J lost 0 bases, with 7 bases between them.

This chain joins TRBV6-5 and TRBJ2-3; tentatively, D is TRBD2 (5 bases). V was shortened by 2 bases and J by 2 bases, with 11 bases between the two germline ends. There are 15 residues in the CDR3. CDR1 is MNHEY, CDR2 SVGAGI, per germline. Here the CDR3 DNA reads TGTGCCAGCAGTTACGGGCGGGCCGCCACAGATACGCAGTATTTT. It encodes CASSYGRAATDTQYF.

This clone was recorded a few times. The chain uses TRBV6-5 and TRBJ1-5, with D possibly TRBD1 on 6 matching bases. From germline, CDR1 is MNHEY and CDR2 SVGAGI. Trimming pared 6 bases from V and 2 bases from J, leaving 11 bases between. CDR3 length: 14 residues. The CDR3 sequence is CASRQGTGNQPQHF. CDR3 coding DNA: TGTGCCAGCAGACAGGGAACTGGCAATCAGCCCCAGCATTTT.

The rearrangement joins TRBV5-6 to TRBJ1-3, with 10 bases matching TRBD1. The CDR3 loop spans 17 amino acids. The ends lost 4 bases at V and 4 bases at J; junction bases unmatched: 11. Germline V gene sequence: CDR1 SGHDT, CDR2 YYEEEE. The CDR3 DNA sequence: TGTGCCAGCAGCGGGACAGGGGATTGGGACCTCGGAAACACCATATATTTT. Translated, it gives CASSGTGDWDLGNTIYF. Full variable domain (missing parts from reference TRBV5-6 and TRBJ1-3): DAGVTQSPTHLIKTRGQQVTLRCSPKSGHDTVSWYQQALGQGPQFIFQYYEEEERQRGNFPDRFSGHQFPNYSSELNVNALLLGDSALYLCASSGTGDWDLGNTIYFGEGSWLTVV.

As concerns this clone: Additional DNA sequences in this sample encode the identical CDR3. The chain combines TRBV5-6 with TRBJ1-2; D is perhaps TRBD1 (6 bases). With 0 bases removed from V and 6 bases from J, the gap between germline ends came to 9 bases. The CDR3 is made up of 13 amino acids. Looked up from germline, CDR1 is SGHDT and CDR2 is YYEEEE. The CDR3 loop is CASSLAGVHGYTF. The CDR3 DNA follows: TGTGCCAGCAGCTTGGCAGGGGTTCATGGCTACACCTTC.